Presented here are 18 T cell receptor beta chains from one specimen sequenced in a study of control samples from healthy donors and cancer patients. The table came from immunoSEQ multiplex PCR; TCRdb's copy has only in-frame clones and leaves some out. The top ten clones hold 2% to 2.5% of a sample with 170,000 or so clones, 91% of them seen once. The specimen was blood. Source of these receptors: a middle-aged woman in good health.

CDR3 region: CATDREDGNTIYF. The CDR3, as DNA: TGTGCCACGGACAGGGAAGATGGAAACACCATATATTTT. The chain carries TRBV2 and TRBJ1-3; TRBD1 agrees at 8 bases. V shed 10 bases and J 3 bases; nucleotides not matched to a gene: 5. The CDR3 spans 13 residues. The germline gives CDR1 SNHLY, CDR2 FYNNEI.

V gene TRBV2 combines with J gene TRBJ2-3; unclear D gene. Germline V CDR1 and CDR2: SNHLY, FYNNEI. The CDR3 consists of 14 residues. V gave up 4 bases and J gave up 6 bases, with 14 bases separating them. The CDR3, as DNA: TGTGCCAGCAGTGTAGTACTGTCATTTGATACGCAGTATTTT. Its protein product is CASSVVLSFDTQYF.

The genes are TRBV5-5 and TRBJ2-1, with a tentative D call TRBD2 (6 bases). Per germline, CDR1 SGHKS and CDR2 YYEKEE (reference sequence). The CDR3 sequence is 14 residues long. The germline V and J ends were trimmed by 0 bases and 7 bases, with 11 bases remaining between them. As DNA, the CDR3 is TGTGCCAGCAGCTTGGGACGGCGGGGAAATGAGCAGTTCTTC. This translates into CASSLGRRGNEQFF. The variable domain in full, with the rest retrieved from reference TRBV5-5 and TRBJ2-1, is DAGVTQSPTHLIKTRGQQVTLRCSPISGHKSVSWYQQVLGQGPQFIFQYYEKEERGRGNFPDRFSARQFPNYSSELNVNALLLGDSALYLCASSLGRRGNEQFFGPGTRLTVL.

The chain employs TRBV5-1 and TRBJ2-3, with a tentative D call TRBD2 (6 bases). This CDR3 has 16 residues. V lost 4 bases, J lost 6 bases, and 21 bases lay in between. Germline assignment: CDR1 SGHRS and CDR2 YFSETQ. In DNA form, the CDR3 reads TGCGCCAGCAGCCCTCTGGCTGCGGGGATAGGGGATACGCAGTATTTT. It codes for CASSPLAAGIGDTQYF. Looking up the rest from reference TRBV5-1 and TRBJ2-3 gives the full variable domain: KAGVTQTPRYLIKTRGQQVTLSCSPISGHRSVSWYQQTPGQGLQFLFEYFSETQRNKGNFPGRFSGRQFSNSRSEMNVSTLELGDSALYLCASSPLAAGIGDTQYFGPGTRLTVL.

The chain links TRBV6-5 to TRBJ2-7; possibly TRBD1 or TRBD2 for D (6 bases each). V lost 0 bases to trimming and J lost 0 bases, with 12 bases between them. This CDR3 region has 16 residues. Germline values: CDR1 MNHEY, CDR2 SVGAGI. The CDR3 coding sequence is TGTGCCAGCAGTTACTCAGGGGGGAAATCCTCCTACGAGCAGTACTTC. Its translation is CASSYSGGKSSYEQYF.

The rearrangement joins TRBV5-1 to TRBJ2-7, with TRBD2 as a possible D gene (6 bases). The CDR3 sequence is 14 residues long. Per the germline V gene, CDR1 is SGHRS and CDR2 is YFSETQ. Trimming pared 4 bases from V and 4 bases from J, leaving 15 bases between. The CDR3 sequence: CASSLGTQFYEQYF. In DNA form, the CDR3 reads TGCGCCAGCAGCCTAGGGACTCAATTTTACGAGCAGTACTTC.

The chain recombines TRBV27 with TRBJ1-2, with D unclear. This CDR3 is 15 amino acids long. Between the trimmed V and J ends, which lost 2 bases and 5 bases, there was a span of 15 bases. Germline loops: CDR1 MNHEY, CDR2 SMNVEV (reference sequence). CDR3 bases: TGTGCCAGCAGTTTAACGAAAATGGTGGGTTATGGCTACACCTTC. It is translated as CASSLTKMVGYGYTF.

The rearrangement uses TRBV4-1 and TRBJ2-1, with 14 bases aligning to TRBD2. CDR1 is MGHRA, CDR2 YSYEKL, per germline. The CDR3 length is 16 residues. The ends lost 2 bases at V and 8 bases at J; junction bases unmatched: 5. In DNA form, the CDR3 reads TGCGCCAGCAGCCAACCGACTAGCGGGGGGGCCTATGAGCAGTTCTTC. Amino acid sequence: CASSQPTSGGAYEQFF.

The CDR3 is CASSLRAPRGEYEQYF. CDR3 in DNA: TGTGCCAGCAGCCTCCGGGCCCCCAGGGGGGAGTACGAGCAGTACTTC. This chain links TRBV3-1 (or the pseudogene TRBV3-2) with TRBJ2-7, with D possibly TRBD1 on 7 matching bases. CDR3 length equals 16 residues. The germline V gene has CDR1 LGHDT and CDR2 YNNKEL (reference sequence). V was trimmed by 4 bases and J by 4 bases, leaving 20 bases between them.

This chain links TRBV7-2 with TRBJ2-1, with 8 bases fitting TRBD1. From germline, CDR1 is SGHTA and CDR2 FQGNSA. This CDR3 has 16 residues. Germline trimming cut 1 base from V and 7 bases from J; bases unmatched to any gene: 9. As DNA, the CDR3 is TGTGCCAGCAGCTTAGAATATCGACAGGGGAGGAATGAGCAGTTCTTC. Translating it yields CASSLEYRQGRNEQFF.

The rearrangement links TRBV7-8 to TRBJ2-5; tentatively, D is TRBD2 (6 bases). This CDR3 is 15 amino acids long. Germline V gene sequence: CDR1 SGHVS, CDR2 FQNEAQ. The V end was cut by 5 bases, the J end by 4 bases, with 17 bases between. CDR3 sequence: CASSARRVGGETQYF. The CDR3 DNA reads TGTGCCAGCAGCGCACGAAGGGTGGGGGGAGAGACCCAGTACTTC.

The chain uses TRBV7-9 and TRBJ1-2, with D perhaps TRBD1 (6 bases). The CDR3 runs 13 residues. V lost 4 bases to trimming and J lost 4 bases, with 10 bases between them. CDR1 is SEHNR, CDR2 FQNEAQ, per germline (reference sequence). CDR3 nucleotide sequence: TGTGCCAGCAGCTCGAGGGGGGTCTATGGCTACACCTTC. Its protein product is CASSSRGVYGYTF. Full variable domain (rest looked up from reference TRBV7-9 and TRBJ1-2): DTGVSQNPRHKITKRGQNVTFRCDPISEHNRLYWYRQTLGQGPEFLTYFQNEAQLEKSRLLSDRFSAERPKGSFSTLEIQRTEQGDSAMYLCASSSRGVYGYTFGSGTRLTVV.

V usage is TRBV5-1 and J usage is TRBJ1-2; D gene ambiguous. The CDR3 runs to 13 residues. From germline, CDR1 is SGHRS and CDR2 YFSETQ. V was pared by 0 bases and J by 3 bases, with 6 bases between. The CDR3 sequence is CASSLDPDYGYTF. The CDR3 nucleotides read TGCGCCAGCAGCTTGGATCCAGACTATGGCTACACCTTC.

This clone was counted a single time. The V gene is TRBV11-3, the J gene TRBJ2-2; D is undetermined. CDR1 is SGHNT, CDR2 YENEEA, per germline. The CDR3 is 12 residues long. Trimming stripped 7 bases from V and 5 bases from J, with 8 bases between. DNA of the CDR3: TGTGCCAGCACCGATGGGACCGGGGAGCTGTTTTTT. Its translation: CASTDGTGELFF.

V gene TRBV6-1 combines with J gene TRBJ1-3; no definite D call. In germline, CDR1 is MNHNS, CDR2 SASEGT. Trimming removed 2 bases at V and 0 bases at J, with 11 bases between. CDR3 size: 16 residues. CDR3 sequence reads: CASSEWVRNSGNTIYF. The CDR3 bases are TGTGCCAGCAGTGAATGGGTGAGGAACTCTGGAAACACCATATATTTT.

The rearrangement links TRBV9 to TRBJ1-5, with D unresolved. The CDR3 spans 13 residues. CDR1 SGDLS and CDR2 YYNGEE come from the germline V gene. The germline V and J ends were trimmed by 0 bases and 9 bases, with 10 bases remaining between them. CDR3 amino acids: CASSVGGPGPQHF. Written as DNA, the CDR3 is TGTGCCAGCAGCGTAGGCGGCCCAGGGCCCCAGCATTTT.

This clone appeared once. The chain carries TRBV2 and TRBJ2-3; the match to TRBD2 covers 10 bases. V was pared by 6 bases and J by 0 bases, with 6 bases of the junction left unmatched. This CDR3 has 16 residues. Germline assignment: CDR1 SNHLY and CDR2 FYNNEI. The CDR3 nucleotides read TGTGCCAGCAGCTCCTCACTAGCGGGGAGCACAGATACGCAGTATTTT. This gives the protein CASSSSLAGSTDTQYF.

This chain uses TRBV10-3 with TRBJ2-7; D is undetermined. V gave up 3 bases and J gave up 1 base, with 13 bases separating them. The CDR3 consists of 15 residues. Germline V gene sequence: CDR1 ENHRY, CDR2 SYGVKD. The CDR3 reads CAISDLTSTSYEQYF. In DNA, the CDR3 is TGTGCCATCAGTGACTTGACTTCAACTTCCTACGAGCAGTACTTC.